The rows below give T cell receptor beta chains drawn from one sample of a study of human T cells and chemical hapten exposure. MiXCR, applied by TCRdb to the RACE reads, yields one record per CDR3 protein. The sample shows 85,000 or so distinct CDR3 sequences, about 11% of them seen only once. The sequencing here drew on whole blood, taken in connection with sensitization to the hapten diphenylcyclopropenone (DPC). These receptors were collected from a woman aged 45-59 years with alopecia areata. Some clones in this sample may be carry-over from other donors' samples. Both conserved end residues are part of each CDR3. A D gene is named only where the DNA matches it firmly. The size entry is marked missing in some rows and otherwise reads once, few, many or a size class.

D gene,clone size,J gene,V gene,CDR3 protein,CDR3 DNA
.,many,TRBJ1-1,TRBV20-1,CSAYYRNTEAFF,TGCAGTGCTTACTACAGGAACACTGAAGCTTTCTTT
TRBD1,.,TRBJ2-7,TRBV18,CASQGQGLVEQYF,TGTGCCAGCCAGGGACAGGGACTTGTCGAGCAGTACTTC
.,.,TRBJ2-2,TRBV7-9,CASSFTGSGELFF,TGTGCCAGCAGCTTCACAGGGTCTGGGGAGCTGTTTTTT
.,.,TRBJ2-3,TRBV7-9,CASSFFRSSTDTQYF,TGTGCCAGCAGCTTCTTTCGGTCTAGCACAGATACGCAGTATTTT
.,few,TRBJ2-7,TRBV6-2/TRBV6-3,CASSYPGTPRGPRSYEQYF,TGTGCCAGCAGTTACCCCGGGACACCAAGGGGCCCGAGGTCCTACGAGCAGTACTTC
TRBD2,few,TRBJ2-1,TRBV19,CASSIPLAGIYNEQFF,TGTGCCAGTAGTATCCCCCTAGCGGGGATTTACAATGAGCAGTTCTTC
.,.,TRBJ1-3,TRBV12-3/TRBV12-4,CASSLQGSTGNTIYF,TGTGCCAGCAGTTTGCAGGGATCGACTGGAAACACCATATATTTT
.,.,TRBJ1-6,TRBV7-9,CASSRALDSPLHF,TGTGCCAGCAGCCGAGCTCTCGATTCACCCCTCCACTTT
TRBD1,.,TRBJ1-2,TRBV7-2,CASSQQPGGQGNGYTF,TGTGCCAGCAGCCAACAGCCCGGAGGACAGGGGAATGGCTACACCTTC
.,.,TRBJ2-7,TRBV3-2,CASSQGLRGTEQYF,TGTGCCAGCAGCCAAGGATTAAGGGGAACCGAGCAGTACTTC
.,.,TRBJ2-6,TRBV29-1,CSVATTGANVLTF,TGCAGCGTTGCAACGACTGGGGCCAACGTCCTGACTTTC
TRBD1,.,TRBJ2-3,TRBV27,CASSPRDRVLAQYF,TGTGCCAGCAGTCCCCGGGACAGGGTTTTGGCGCAGTATTTT
.,.,TRBJ1-2,TRBV7-2,CGSSLNYGDGYTF,TGTGGCAGCAGCTTAAATTACGGGGATGGCTACACCTTC
TRBD1,few,TRBJ2-2,TRBV7-9,CASSRGQGAISGELFF,TGTGCCAGCAGCCGTGGACAGGGGGCGATCTCCGGGGAGCTGTTTTTT
TRBD1,many,TRBJ1-2,TRBV6-6,CASSFLLTGEGANYGYTF,TGTGCCAGCAGTTTCTTGTTAACAGGGGAGGGAGCTAACTATGGCTACACCTTC
TRBD2,few,TRBJ2-1,TRBV20-1,CSASWRGTLDNEQFF,TGCAGTGCGAGTTGGCGGGGGACCCTCGACAATGAGCAGTTCTTC
.,.,TRBJ1-1,TRBV18,CASSPRGPGNTEAFF,TGTGCCAGCTCACCCCGGGGGCCGGGAAACACTGAAGCTTTCTTT
.,.,TRBJ2-2,TRBV28,CASHPPRTGELFF,TGTGCCAGCCATCCACCCCGGACCGGGGAGCTGTTTTTT
TRBD1,.,TRBJ2-5,TRBV6-2/TRBV6-3,CASRRTGHQETQYF,TGTGCCAGCAGAAGGACAGGCCATCAAGAGACCCAGTACTTC
.,many,TRBJ1-4,TRBV7-2,CASSLSGKLFF,TGTGCCAGCAGCTTATCCGGAAAACTGTTTTTT
.,many,TRBJ2-2,TRBV29-1,CSDSSRDTGELFF,TGCAGCGACAGTAGCAGGGACACCGGGGAGCTGTTTTTT
.,.,TRBJ2-7,TRBV7-9,CASSLEGDYEQYF,TGTGCCAGCAGCTTAGAGGGAGACTACGAGCAGTACTTC
.,.,TRBJ1-5,TRBV18,CASSPLTENQPQHF,TGTGCCAGCTCACCACTAACGGAAAATCAGCCCCAGCATTTT
.,.,TRBJ2-2,TRBV28,CASGLLGTATGELFF,TGTGCCAGCGGGTTATTGGGTACGGCGACCGGGGAGCTGTTTTTT
TRBD2,few,TRBJ2-1,TRBV3-1,CASSQSGTSGIWRVGEQFF,TGTGCCAGCAGCCAAAGCGGGACTAGCGGGATCTGGCGGGTCGGTGAGCAGTTCTTC
TRBD1,many,TRBJ2-2,TRBV5-1,CASSGRTGVGTGELFF,TGCGCCAGCAGCGGACGGACAGGGGTCGGGACCGGGGAGCTGTTTTTT
TRBD2,.,TRBJ2-1,TRBV19,CASSMLAGTRVYNEQFF,TGTGCCAGTAGTATGTTAGCGGGGACGAGGGTCTACAATGAGCAGTTCTTC
.,few,TRBJ2-3,TRBV7-6,CASSLAGSGTDTQYF,TGTGCCAGCAGCTTAGCGGGGAGTGGCACAGATACGCAGTATTTT
TRBD2,many,TRBJ2-1,TRBV3-1,CASSTGLAGSNEQFF,TGTGCCAGCAGCACGGGACTAGCGGGATCGAATGAGCAGTTCTTC
.,.,TRBJ2-7,TRBV2,CASTLFWSGEQYF,TGTGCCAGCACCCTGTTTTGGAGTGGCGAGCAGTACTTC
TRBD2,.,TRBJ2-1,TRBV7-3,CASSLAGGYNEQFF,TGTGCCAGCAGCCTAGCGGGAGGTTACAATGAGCAGTTCTTC
TRBD1,many,TRBJ1-1,TRBV7-4,CASSSSGTEYEDTEAFF,TGTGCCAGCAGCTCTTCCGGGACAGAGTATGAGGATACTGAAGCTTTCTTT
.,few,TRBJ2-7,TRBV7-9,CASSRPSGEQYF,TGTGCCAGCAGTAGACCCTCGGGGGAGCAGTACTTC
.,.,TRBJ1-5,TRBV7-6,CASSSITGRNQPQHF,TGTGCCAGCAGCTCGATTACAGGACGTAATCAGCCCCAGCATTTT
.,.,TRBJ1-6,TRBV4-1,CASSQEGRGGSPLHF,TGCGCCAGCAGCCAAGAGGGCAGGGGTGGATCACCCCTCCACTTT
.,many,TRBJ2-7,TRBV3-1,CASSQASVAAYSVQYF,TGTGCCAGCAGCCAAGCTTCAGTAGCGGCTTACTCGGTGCAGTACTTC
.,.,TRBJ1-6,TRBV6-1,CASIPLGQNSPLHF,TGTGCCAGCATCCCCCTGGGGCAGAATTCACCCCTCCACTTT
.,.,TRBJ2-7,TRBV20-1,CSARVKGGRPYEQYF,TGCAGTGCTAGAGTAAAGGGGGGGCGCCCTTACGAGCAGTACTTC